This T cell receptor beta chain was sequenced in a study of shared clonotypes between healthy human individuals. The run depth of the assay was deep. Measured with immunoSEQ multiplex PCR; TCRdb has only the in-frame clones, and not every one. The sample lists about 1 million clones, about 80% seen once, with 1.4% in the top ten. Per germline, CDR1 LNHDA and CDR2 SQIVND (reference sequence). Trimming cost V 4 bases and J 8 bases, with 12 bases left between them. This CDR3 spans 14 amino acids. Healthy and HIV-negative, the adult donors had no recent acute infections or vaccinations. The chain uses TRBV19 and TRBJ1-6, with D possibly TRBD1 on 5 matching bases. Input material: memory CD4+ T cells sorted from blood. This sample's subset: CD45RA-negative fraction. This clonotype was sampled from a man aged 18 to 29 in good health. CDR3 amino acids: CASSTRGIYSPLHF. In DNA, the CDR3 is TGTGCCAGTAGTACCCGGGGGATTTATTCACCCCTCCACTTT.